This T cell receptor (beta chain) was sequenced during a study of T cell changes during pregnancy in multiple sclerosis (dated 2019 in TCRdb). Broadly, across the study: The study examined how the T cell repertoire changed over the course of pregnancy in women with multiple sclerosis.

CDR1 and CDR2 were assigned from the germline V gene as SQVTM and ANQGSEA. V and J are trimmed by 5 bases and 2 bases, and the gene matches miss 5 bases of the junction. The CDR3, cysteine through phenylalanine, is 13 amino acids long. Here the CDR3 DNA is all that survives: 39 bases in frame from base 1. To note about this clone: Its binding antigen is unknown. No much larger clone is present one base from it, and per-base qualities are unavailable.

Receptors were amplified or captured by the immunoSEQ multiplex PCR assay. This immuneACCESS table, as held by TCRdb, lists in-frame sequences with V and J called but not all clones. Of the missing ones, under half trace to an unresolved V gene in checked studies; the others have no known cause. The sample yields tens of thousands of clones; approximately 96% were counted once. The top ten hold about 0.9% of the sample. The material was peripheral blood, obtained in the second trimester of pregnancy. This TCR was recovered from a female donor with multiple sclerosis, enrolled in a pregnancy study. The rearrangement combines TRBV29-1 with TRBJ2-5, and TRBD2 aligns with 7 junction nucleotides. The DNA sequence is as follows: TGCAGCGTTTCCTCTAGCGGACAAGAGACCCAGTACTTC. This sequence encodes CSVSSSGQETQYF.